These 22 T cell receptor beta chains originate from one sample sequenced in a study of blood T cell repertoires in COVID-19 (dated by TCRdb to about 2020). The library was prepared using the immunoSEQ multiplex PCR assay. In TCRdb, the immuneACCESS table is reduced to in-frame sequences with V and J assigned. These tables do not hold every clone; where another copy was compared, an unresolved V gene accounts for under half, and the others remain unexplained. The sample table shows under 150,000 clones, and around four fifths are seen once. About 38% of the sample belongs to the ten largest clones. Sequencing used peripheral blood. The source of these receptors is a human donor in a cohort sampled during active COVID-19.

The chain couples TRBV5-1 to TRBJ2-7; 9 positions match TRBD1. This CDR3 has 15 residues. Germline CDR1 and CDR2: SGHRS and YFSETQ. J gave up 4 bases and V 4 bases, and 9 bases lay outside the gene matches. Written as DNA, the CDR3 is TGCGCCAGCAGCGCCCAACAGGGGGCTGCATACGAGCAGTACTTC. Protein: CASSAQQGAAYEQYF.

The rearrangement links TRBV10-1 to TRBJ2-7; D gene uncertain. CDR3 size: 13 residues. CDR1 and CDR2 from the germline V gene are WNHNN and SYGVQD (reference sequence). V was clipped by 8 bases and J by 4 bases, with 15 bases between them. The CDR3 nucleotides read TGCGCCAGCTGGAGCCTTGGCGGATACGAGCAGTACTTC. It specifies CASWSLGGYEQYF.

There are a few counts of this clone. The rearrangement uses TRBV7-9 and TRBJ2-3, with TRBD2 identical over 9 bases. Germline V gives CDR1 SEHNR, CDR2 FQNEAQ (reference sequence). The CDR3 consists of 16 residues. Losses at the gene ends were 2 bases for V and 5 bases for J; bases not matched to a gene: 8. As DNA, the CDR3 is TGTGCCAGCAGCTTAACCAGCGGGGGGACCGGAGATACGCAGTATTTT. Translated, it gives CASSLTSGGTGDTQYF.

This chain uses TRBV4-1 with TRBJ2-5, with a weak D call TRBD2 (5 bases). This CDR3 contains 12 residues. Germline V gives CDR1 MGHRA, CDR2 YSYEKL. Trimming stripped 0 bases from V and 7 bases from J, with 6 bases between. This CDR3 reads CASSQEGGTQYF. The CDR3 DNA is TGCGCCAGCAGCCAAGAAGGAGGGACCCAGTACTTC.

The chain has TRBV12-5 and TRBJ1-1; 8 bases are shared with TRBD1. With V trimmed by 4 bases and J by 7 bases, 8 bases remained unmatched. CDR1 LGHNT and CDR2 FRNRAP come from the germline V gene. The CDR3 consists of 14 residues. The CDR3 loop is CASGSSDRAGEAFF. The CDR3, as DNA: TGTGCTAGTGGTTCCTCGGACAGGGCCGGTGAAGCTTTCTTT.

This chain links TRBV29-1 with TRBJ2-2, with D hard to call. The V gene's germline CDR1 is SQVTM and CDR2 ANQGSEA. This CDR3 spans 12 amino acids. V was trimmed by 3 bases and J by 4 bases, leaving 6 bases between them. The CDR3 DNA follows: TGCAGCGTTGACAGTTCCACCGGGGAGCTGTTTTTT. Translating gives CSVDSSTGELFF.

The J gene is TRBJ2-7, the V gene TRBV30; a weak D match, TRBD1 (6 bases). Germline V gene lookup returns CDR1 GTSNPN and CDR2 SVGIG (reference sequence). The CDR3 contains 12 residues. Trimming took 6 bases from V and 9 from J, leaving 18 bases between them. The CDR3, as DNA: TGTGCCTGCAGCGGACAGTTCCTAGGGCAGTACTTC. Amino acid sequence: CACSGQFLGQYF.

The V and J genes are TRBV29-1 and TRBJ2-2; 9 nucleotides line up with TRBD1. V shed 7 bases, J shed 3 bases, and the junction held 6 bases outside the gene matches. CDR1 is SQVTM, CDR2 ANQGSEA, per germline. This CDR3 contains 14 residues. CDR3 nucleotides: TGCAGCGCCTCGACAGGGGGGGACACCGGGGAGCTGTTTTTT. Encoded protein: CSASTGGDTGELFF.

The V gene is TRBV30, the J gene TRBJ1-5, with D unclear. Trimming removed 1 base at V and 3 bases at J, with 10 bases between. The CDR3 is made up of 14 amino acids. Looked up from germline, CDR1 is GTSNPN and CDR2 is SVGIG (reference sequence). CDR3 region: CAWSGAGNNQPQHF. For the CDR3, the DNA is TGTGCCTGGAGTGGCGCGGGTAACAATCAGCCCCAGCATTTT.

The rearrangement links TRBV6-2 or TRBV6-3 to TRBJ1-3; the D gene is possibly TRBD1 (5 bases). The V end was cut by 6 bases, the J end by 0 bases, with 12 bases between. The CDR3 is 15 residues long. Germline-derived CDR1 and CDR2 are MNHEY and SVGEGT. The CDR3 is CASSWDSRSGNTIYF. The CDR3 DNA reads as TGTGCCAGCAGCTGGGACTCACGCTCTGGAAACACCATATATTTT.

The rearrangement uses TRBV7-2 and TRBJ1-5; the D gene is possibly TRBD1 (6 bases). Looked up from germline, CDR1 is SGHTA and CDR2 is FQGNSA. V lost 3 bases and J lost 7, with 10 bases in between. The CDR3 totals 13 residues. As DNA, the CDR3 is TGTGCCAGCAGCTTCGGGCAGGGGCAGCCCCAGCATTTT. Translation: CASSFGQGQPQHF.

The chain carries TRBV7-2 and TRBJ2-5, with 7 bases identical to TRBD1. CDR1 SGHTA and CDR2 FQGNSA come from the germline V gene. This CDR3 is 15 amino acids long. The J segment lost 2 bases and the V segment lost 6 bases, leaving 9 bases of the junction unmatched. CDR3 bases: TGTGCCAGCAGGACCCTCAGGGGGATACAAGAGACCCAGTACTTC. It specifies CASRTLRGIQETQYF.

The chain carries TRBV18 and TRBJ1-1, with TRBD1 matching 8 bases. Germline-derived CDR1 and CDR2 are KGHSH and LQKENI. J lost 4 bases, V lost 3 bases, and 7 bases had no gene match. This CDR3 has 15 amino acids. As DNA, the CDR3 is TGTGCCAGCTCACCTGGACAGGGAGGATCCACTGAAGCTTTCTTT. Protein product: CASSPGQGGSTEAFF.

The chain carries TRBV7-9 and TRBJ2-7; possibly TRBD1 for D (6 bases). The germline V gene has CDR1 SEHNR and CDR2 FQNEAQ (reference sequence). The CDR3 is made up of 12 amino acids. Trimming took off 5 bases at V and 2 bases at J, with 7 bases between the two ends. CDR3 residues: CASSGQPYEQYF. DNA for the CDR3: TGTGCCAGCAGCGGACAGCCCTACGAGCAGTACTTC.

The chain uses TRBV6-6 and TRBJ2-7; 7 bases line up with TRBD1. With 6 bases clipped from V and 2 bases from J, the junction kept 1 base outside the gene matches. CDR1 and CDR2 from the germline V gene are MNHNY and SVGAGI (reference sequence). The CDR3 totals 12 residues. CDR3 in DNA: TGTGCCAGCAGCACAGGGGCCTACGAGCAGTACTTC. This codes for CASSTGAYEQYF.

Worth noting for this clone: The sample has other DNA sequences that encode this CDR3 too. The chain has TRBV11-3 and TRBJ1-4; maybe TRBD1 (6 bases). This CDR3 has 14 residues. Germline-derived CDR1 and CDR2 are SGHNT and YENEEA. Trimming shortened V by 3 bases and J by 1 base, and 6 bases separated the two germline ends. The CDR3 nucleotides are TGTGCCAGCAGCTTGACAGGAACTAATGAAAAACTGTTTTTT. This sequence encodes CASSLTGTNEKLFF.

CDR3 sequence: CASSESYTEAFF. In nucleotides, the CDR3 is TGTGCCAGCAGTGAGAGTTACACTGAAGCTTTCTTT. V and J are TRBV2 and TRBJ1-1; D not resolved. Germline V gives CDR1 SNHLY, CDR2 FYNNEI. With 3 bases removed from V and 3 bases from J, the gap between germline ends came to 5 bases. This CDR3 is built from 12 residues.

The CDR3 nucleotides are TGTGCCAGCAGCCCTCTGACCGGGACAGCGAACACCGGGGAGCTGTTTTTT. It encodes CASSPLTGTANTGELFF. This chain joins TRBV6-2 or TRBV6-3 and TRBJ2-2, with 7 bases aligning to TRBD1. CDR1 and CDR2 from the germline V gene are MNHEY and SVGEGT. This CDR3 is built from 17 residues. V shed 6 bases, J shed 0 bases, and the junction held 10 bases outside the gene matches.

The CDR3 spells CAWSTGDYGYTF. The CDR3 bases are TGTGCCTGGAGTACGGGTGACTATGGCTACACCTTC. The gene calls are TRBV30 and TRBJ1-2; D is uncertain. V lost 2 bases to trimming and J lost 3 bases, with 7 bases between them. The CDR3 is 12 amino acids. Germline lookup yields CDR1 GTSNPN and CDR2 SVGIG (reference sequence).

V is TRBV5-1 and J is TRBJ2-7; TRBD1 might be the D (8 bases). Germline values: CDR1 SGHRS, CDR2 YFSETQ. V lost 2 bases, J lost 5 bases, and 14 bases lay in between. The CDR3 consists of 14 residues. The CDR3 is CASSLDRGGDEQYF. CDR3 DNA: TGCGCCAGCAGCTTAGACAGGGGAGGGGACGAGCAGTACTTC.

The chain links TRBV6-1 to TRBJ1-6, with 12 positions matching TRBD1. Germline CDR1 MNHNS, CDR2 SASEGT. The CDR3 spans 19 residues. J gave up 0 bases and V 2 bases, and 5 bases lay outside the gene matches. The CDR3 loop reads CASSETGQGAGSYNSPLHF. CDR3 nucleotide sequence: TGTGCCAGCAGTGAAACGGGACAGGGGGCCGGCTCCTATAATTCACCCCTCCACTTT.

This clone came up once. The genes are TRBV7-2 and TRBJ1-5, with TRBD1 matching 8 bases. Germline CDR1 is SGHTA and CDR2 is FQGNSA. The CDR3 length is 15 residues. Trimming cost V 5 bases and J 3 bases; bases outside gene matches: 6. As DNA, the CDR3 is TGTGCCAGCAGCCTTTTGGACAGGGTCAATCAGCCCCAGCATTTT. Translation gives CASSLLDRVNQPQHF.